The rows below give T cell receptor beta chains drawn from one sample of a study of blood T cell repertoires in COVID-19. Data came from immunoSEQ multiplex PCR; TCRdb stores just in-frame clones and leaves some out. This repertoire shows some 150,000 clones, over 80% found once; its top ten account for over 35%. The sequencing sample was made of peripheral blood. These receptors came from a middle-aged man who had recovered from COVID-19. Both conserved end residues are part of each CDR3. The D gene is left open where the match is weak. Size tells how often a clone was seen (once, few, many) or the class of an expanded clone, and some rows leave it out.

TRBD1	-	TRBV5-1	TRBJ1-1	CASSGRTGQNTEAFF	TGCGCCAGCAGCGGAAGGACAGGACAGAACACTGAAGCTTTCTTT
-	-	TRBV30	TRBJ1-6	CAWKSSYNSPLHF	TGTGCCTGGAAGAGCTCCTATAATTCACCCCTCCACTTT
-	-	TRBV27	TRBJ1-6	CASSSTGTRDSPLHF	TGTGCCAGCAGTTCCACAGGGACGAGGGATTCACCCCTCCACTTT
TRBD1	-	TRBV27	TRBJ1-2	CASSTGTGVPQGYTF	TGTGCCAGCAGTACCGGGACAGGGGTTCCCCAAGGCTACACCTTC
-	-	TRBV10-3	TRBJ1-2	CAISESKHPDYGYTF	TGTGCCATCAGTGAGTCGAAGCACCCGGACTATGGCTACACCTTC
TRBD2	-	TRBV7-2	TRBJ2-5	CASSLKFALAGNQETQYF	TGTGCCAGCAGCTTGAAGTTTGCGTTAGCGGGTAACCAAGAGACCCAGTACTTC
TRBD1	-	TRBV3-1/TRBV3-2	TRBJ1-6	CASSQDIMTGPPNNSPLHF	TGTGCCAGCAGCCAAGATATTATGACAGGGCCACCGAATAATTCACCCCTCCACTTT
TRBD1	-	TRBV9	TRBJ2-1	CASSAAGGSHNEQFF	TGTGCCAGCAGCGCCGCAGGGGGTTCCCACAATGAGCAGTTCTTC
-	-	TRBV13	TRBJ1-2	CASTLGAANYGYTF	TGTGCCAGCACCCTGGGGGCAGCGAACTATGGCTACACCTTC
TRBD1	-	TRBV5-4	TRBJ2-5	CASSATLTGSPETQYF	TGTGCCAGCAGCGCCACTTTGACAGGGTCCCCAGAGACCCAGTACTTC
TRBD1	-	TRBV3-1/TRBV3-2	TRBJ1-6	CASSQGQGGTGGPPLHF	TGTGCCAGCAGCCAAGGGCAGGGCGGGACAGGTGGGCCACCCCTCCACTTT
-	-	TRBV5-1	TRBJ1-5	CASSLSRQGSQPQHF	TGCGCCAGCAGCTTAAGTCGGCAGGGGAGTCAGCCCCAGCATTTT
-	-	TRBV5-1	TRBJ1-3	CASSLVSGFNGNTIYF	TGCGCCAGCAGCTTGGTATCGGGTTTTAACGGAAACACCATATATTTT
TRBD1	-	TRBV4-1	TRBJ1-4	CASSQKISGTEGASNEKLFF	TGCGCCAGCAGCCAAAAGATCTCCGGGACAGAGGGTGCGTCTAATGAAAAACTGTTTTTT
TRBD2	-	TRBV11-3	TRBJ2-3	CASSLGTSGRTDTQYF	TGTGCCAGCAGCCTAGGGACTAGCGGCCGCACAGATACGCAGTATTTT
-	-	TRBV10-3	TRBJ1-2	CAIARGTGIRMEGYGYTF	TGTGCCATCGCGCGGGGAACGGGTATCCGTATGGAAGGCTATGGCTACACCTTC
-	-	TRBV19	TRBJ1-1	CASRNNYRDPYTEAFF	TGTGCCAGTAGGAATAACTACCGGGATCCATACACTGAAGCTTTCTTT
-	-	TRBV7-2	TRBJ2-1	CASSLAGTTGEQFF	TGTGCCAGCAGCTTAGCGGGGACAACAGGTGAGCAGTTCTTC
-	-	TRBV3-1/TRBV3-2	TRBJ1-2	CASSQRELGGYTF	TGTGCCAGCAGCCAGAGGGAGTTGGGTGGCTACACCTTC
TRBD2	-	TRBV19	TRBJ2-2	CASFPGGGAGELFF	TGTGCCAGCTTTCCGGGAGGAGGGGCCGGGGAGCTGTTTTTT
TRBD1	-	TRBV30	TRBJ1-3	CAWSRGGQHSGNTIYF	TGTGCCTGGAGTCGAGGGGGACAGCACTCTGGAAACACCATATATTTT
-	-	TRBV4-3	TRBJ1-6	CASSQDIENSPLHF	TGCGCCAGCAGCCAAGACATCGAGAATTCACCCCTCCACTTT
TRBD1	-	TRBV3-1/TRBV3-2	TRBJ2-2	CASSLGTGNTGELFF	TGTGCCAGCAGCCTTGGGACAGGGAACACCGGGGAGCTGTTTTTT
-	-	TRBV15	TRBJ1-5	CATSHYAGGNQPQHF	TGTGCCACCAGCCATTATGCGGGGGGGAATCAGCCCCAGCATTTT
-	-	TRBV2	TRBJ1-2	CASTPGGGRPYGYTF	TGTGCCAGCACCCCTGGGGGGGGGCGCCCCTATGGCTACACCTTC
TRBD1	-	TRBV7-6	TRBJ2-2	CASSLRIRDRGTGELFF	TGTGCCAGCAGCTTAAGAATAAGGGACAGAGGCACCGGGGAGCTGTTTTTT
TRBD1	few	TRBV9	TRBJ1-2	CASSPQGGHGYGYTF	TGTGCCAGCAGCCCACAGGGGGGTCATGGCTATGGCTACACCTTC
TRBD1	-	TRBV5-5	TRBJ1-2	CASSYGTGRTGGDYGYTF	TGTGCCAGCAGCTACGGTACGGGTCGGACAGGGGGAGACTATGGCTACACCTTC
TRBD1	-	TRBV5-4	TRBJ2-2	CASSWGQPGELFF	TGTGCCAGCAGCTGGGGACAGCCCGGGGAGCTGTTTTTT
TRBD2	-	TRBV5-1	TRBJ2-5	CASSWGLAGPRETQYF	TGCGCCAGCAGCTGGGGACTAGCGGGGCCCCGGGAGACCCAGTACTTC
TRBD1	-	TRBV5-1	TRBJ1-1	CASSYVGTVSTEAFF	TGCGCCAGCAGCTACGTCGGGACAGTATCCACTGAAGCTTTCTTT
TRBD2	-	TRBV2	TRBJ2-2	CASKLAATGELFF	TGTGCCAGCAAACTAGCGGCGACCGGGGAGCTGTTTTTT
TRBD1	-	TRBV9	TRBJ1-2	CASSGATRTRGTDGHNYGYTF	TGTGCCAGCAGTGGAGCAACCCGAACAAGAGGGACAGACGGGCACAACTATGGCTACACCTTC
TRBD1	-	TRBV20-1	TRBJ2-1	CSASSQQGRYNEQFF	TGCAGTGCTAGTTCCCAACAGGGGCGATACAATGAGCAGTTCTTC
TRBD1	-	TRBV30	TRBJ1-1	CAAQAGTGNTEAFF	TGTGCCGCCCAGGCCGGGACAGGGAACACTGAAGCTTTCTTT
-	-	TRBV9	TRBJ1-1	CASSINTGYTEAFF	TGTGCCAGCAGCATAAATACAGGTTACACTGAAGCTTTCTTT
TRBD2	-	TRBV6-5	TRBJ2-2	CASSLGLHTGELFF	TGTGCCAGCAGTTTGGGACTACACACCGGGGAGCTGTTTTTT
TRBD1	once	TRBV27	TRBJ2-5	CASSSMGQGTETQYF	TGTGCCAGCAGTTCCATGGGACAGGGTACAGAGACCCAGTACTTC
TRBD1	-	TRBV11-2	TRBJ1-1	CASSSDRGNTEAFF	TGTGCCAGCAGTTCGGACAGGGGGAACACTGAAGCTTTCTTT